This TCR beta chain came from a study of blood T cells in healthy people across ages. Overall study results and limits: Long-lived donors had more naive CD4+ cells and higher diversity than aged donors.

Germline values: CDR1 MNHNY, CDR2 SVGAGI (reference sequence). This CDR3 has 16 amino acids. V gave up 0 bases and J gave up 6 bases, with 15 bases separating them. This clonotype was seen more than once but under ten times. Its antigen is still unknown. It was with a sample-barcoded 5' primer and a J-beta primer mix that a second PCR of roughly 6 to 12 cycles was run. All samples gave at least 3 million CDR3-containing paired-end reads. Via MiXCR, TCRdb re-called the 5' RACE reads, giving one row per CDR3 protein. The sample lists 650,000 to 800,000 distinct CDR3 sequences; under 55% were seen once. The rearrangement joins TRBV6-6 to TRBJ2-1, with D maybe TRBD2 (7 bases). The source is a man between 60 and 75 years old in good health. The material sequenced was blood. Here the CDR3 reads CASSYSLTGGVNEQFF. CDR3 in DNA: TGTGCCAGCAGTTACTCGCTCACGGGGGGCGTCAATGAGCAGTTCTTC.